Below, 26 T cell receptor beta chains from the same sample are listed, as sequenced in a study of T cell repertoires in cytomegalovirus infection. MiXCR, applied by TCRdb to the reads, yields one record per CDR3 protein. The sample includes under 800,000 distinct CDR3 sequences, 20% to 30% of them seen just once. Sequences were obtained from CD8+ T cells from PBMCs. The source is a human donor in good health (CMV status not recorded). Some clones in this sample may be carry-over from other donors' samples.

As for this clonotype: Its ends do not fully match the called genes, so a read error is possible. The J gene is TRBJ2-1, the V gene TRBV5-4; 10 bases match TRBD2. CDR1 and CDR2 from the germline V gene are SGHNT and YYREEE (reference sequence). The CDR3 extends over 16 amino acids. Written as DNA, the CDR3 is TGTGCCAACAGCTTGGCGAGGAGCGGGGGGGCCCATGAGCAGTTCTTC. As protein: CANSLARSGGAHEQFF. The full variable domain, completed using reference TRBV5-4 and TRBJ2-1, is ETGVTQSPTHLIKTRGQQVTLRCSSQSGHNTVSWYQQALGQGPQFIFQYYREEENGRGNFPPRFSGLQFPNYSSELNVNALELDDSALYLCANSLARSGGAHEQFFGPGTRLTVL.

Many counts were recorded for this clonotype. The chain recombines TRBV28 with TRBJ1-5, with a tentative D call TRBD1 (5 bases). The CDR3 extends over 16 amino acids. Germline lookup yields CDR1 MDHEN and CDR2 SYDVKM. V was trimmed by 5 bases and J by 1 base, leaving 15 bases between them. CDR3 in amino acids: CASSLDSRGSNQPQHF. CDR3 nucleotide sequence: TGTGCCAGCAGTCTAGACAGCCGAGGGAGCAATCAGCCCCAGCATTTT.

This clonotype was picked up many times. The chain recombines TRBV7-8 with TRBJ2-1; TRBD2 aligns across 7 bases. The CDR3 spans 12 residues. The germline V gene encodes CDR1 SGHVS and CDR2 FQNEAQ. The J segment lost 5 bases and the V segment lost 8 bases, leaving 3 bases of the junction unmatched. The CDR3 DNA sequence: TGTGCCAGCGCCGCGGGGGACAATGAGCAGTTCTTC. Amino acids: CASAAGDNEQFF.

This clonotype was seen a handful of times. The chain links TRBV7-6 to TRBJ2-5, with D tentatively TRBD1 or TRBD2 (6 bases each). Looked up from germline, CDR1 is SGHVS and CDR2 is FNYEAQ. The V end lost 5 bases, the J end lost 0 bases, and 13 bases lay between the germline ends. This CDR3 spans 15 amino acids. The CDR3 nucleotides read TGTGCCAGCAGCCGGAGAGGGGGGAACCAAGAGACCCAGTACTTC. This sequence encodes CASSRRGGNQETQYF.

In this sample, this clonotype turned up many times. The gene calls are TRBV7-2 and TRBJ2-7; D is unclear. CDR1 is SGHTA and CDR2 is FQGNSA in the germline V gene. The CDR3 is made up of 13 amino acids. Trimming took 2 bases from V and 4 from J, leaving 9 bases between them. The CDR3 nucleotides are TGTGCCAGCAGCTTAAATGTTAGATACGAGCAGTACTTC. Translating it yields CASSLNVRYEQYF.

This clonotype was picked up many times. The chain links TRBV7-9 to TRBJ2-7; possible D gene TRBD1, 6 bases. Trimming removed 3 bases at V and 7 bases at J, with 16 bases between. This CDR3 is 14 amino acids long. From germline, CDR1 is SEHNR and CDR2 FQNEAQ (reference sequence). This CDR3 is CASSLGALPDEQYV. For the CDR3, the DNA is TGTGCCAGCAGCTTGGGGGCACTGCCGGATGAGCAGTACGTC.

The rearrangement uses TRBV19 and TRBJ1-4; no firm D call. This CDR3 is 13 amino acids long. V was pared by 6 bases and J by 5 bases, with 10 bases between. Per the germline V gene, CDR1 is LNHDA and CDR2 is SQIVND (reference sequence). The CDR3 loop reads CASRLTENEKLFF. Written as DNA, the CDR3 is TGTGCCAGTAGGTTGACGGAGAATGAAAAACTGTTTTTT.

V is TRBV12-3 or TRBV12-4 and J is TRBJ1-1; D remains ambiguous. The CDR3 has 14 residues. Trimming stripped 7 bases from V and 4 bases from J, with 16 bases between. The CDR3 region is CASTGIMGSTEAFF. Here the CDR3 DNA reads TGTGCCAGCACCGGTATCATGGGGAGCACTGAAGCTTTCTTT.

This chain links TRBV2 with TRBJ2-7; D may be TRBD1 or TRBD2 (6 bases each). Germline V gene lookup returns CDR1 SNHLY and CDR2 FYNNEI. V was shortened by 7 bases and J by 8 bases, with 12 bases between the two germline ends. The CDR3 length is 11 residues. CDR3 sequence reads: CASTGGTKQYF. The CDR3 DNA is TGTGCCAGCACCGGAGGGACAAAGCAGTACTTC.

The chain has TRBV5-5 and TRBJ2-7; D may correspond to TRBD1 or TRBD2 (5 bases each). Germline V gene data show CDR1 as SGHKS and CDR2 as YYEKEE (reference sequence). With 4 bases removed from V and 4 bases from J, the gap between germline ends came to 24 bases. The CDR3 has 17 residues. The CDR3 DNA reads as TGTGCCAGCAGCCTAGCCATGTCAGGGCTCGGGCTATACGAGCAGTACGTC. It encodes CASSLAMSGLGLYEQYV.

The J gene is TRBJ1-5, the V gene TRBV20-1; TRBD1 matches 10 bases. J lost 7 bases, V lost 5 bases, and 8 bases had no gene match. CDR1 is DFQATT and CDR2 is SNEGSKA in the germline V gene (reference sequence). CDR3 size: 14 residues. The DNA of the CDR3 is TGCAGTGCTTCGACAGGGGGCGAATTCCAGCCCCAGCATTTT. Its translation is CSASTGGEFQPQHF.

The chain has TRBV25-1 and TRBJ1-4; D is undetermined. Germline V CDR1 and CDR2: MGHDK, SYGVNS. The CDR3 has 18 residues. Between the trimmed V and J ends, which lost 3 bases and 1 base, there was a span of 18 bases. The CDR3 is CASSDVNRAFLTNEKLFF. CDR3 nucleotide sequence: TGTGCCAGCAGTGACGTTAATAGGGCATTTTTAACTAATGAAAAACTGTTTTTT.

The chain has TRBV25-1 and TRBJ2-2; D may correspond to TRBD1 or TRBD2 (5 bases each). From germline, CDR1 is MGHDK and CDR2 SYGVNS. The CDR3 is 14 amino acids. With 4 bases removed from V and 4 bases from J, the gap between germline ends came to 10 bases. The CDR3 sequence is CASSGGTVTGELFF. CDR3 sequence (DNA): TGTGCCAGCAGTGGTGGGACCGTCACCGGGGAGCTGTTTTTT.

This sequence joins TRBV25-1 and TRBJ1-6, with no clear D. Germline values: CDR1 MGHDK, CDR2 SYGVNS. The V gene lost 3 bases and the J gene lost 0 bases, with 15 bases spanning the gap. The CDR3 has 18 amino acids. CDR3 DNA sequence: TGTGCCAGCAGTGATACACACGATCTAGACTCCTATAATTCACCCCTCCACTTT. It specifies CASSDTHDLDSYNSPLHF.

This clonotype was counted a few times. The V call is TRBV6-2 or TRBV6-3, the J call TRBJ2-7; possibly TRBD1 for D (6 bases). The CDR3 is 13 amino acids. V lost 2 bases, J lost 7 bases, and 12 bases lay in between. CDR1 is MNHEY and CDR2 is SVGEGT in the germline V gene. The CDR3 region is CASSYPTGGEQYV. The CDR3 DNA reads TGTGCCAGCAGTTACCCGACAGGCGGTGAGCAGTACGTC.

A few counts support this clonotype. V gene TRBV28 combines with J gene TRBJ1-3; tentative D call: TRBD1 (6 bases). The CDR3 is 16 residues long. Germline assignment: CDR1 MDHEN and CDR2 SYDVKM. V lost 5 bases, J lost 4 bases, and 18 bases lay in between. CDR3 sequence (DNA): TGTGCCAGCAGTCGTAGTGGGGGCCCAGACGGAAACACCATATATTTT. It translates to CASSRSGGPDGNTIYF.

In this sample, this clonotype turned up a few times. This chain uses TRBV7-9 with TRBJ1-2; TRBD1 might be the D (6 bases). The length of the CDR3 is 13 residues. Germline V lookup: CDR1 SEHNR, CDR2 FQNEAQ (reference sequence). The germline V and J ends were trimmed by 4 bases and 3 bases, with 9 bases remaining between them. CDR3 amino acids: CASSYGQYYGYTF. CDR3 DNA sequence: TGTGCCAGCAGCTACGGACAGTACTATGGCTACACCTTC. Full variable domain (remainder filled in from reference TRBV7-9 and TRBJ1-2): DTGVSQNPRHKITKRGQNVTFRCDPISEHNRLYWYRQTLGQGPEFLTYFQNEAQLEKSRLLSDRFSAERPKGSFSTLEIQRTEQGDSAMYLCASSYGQYYGYTFGSGTRLTVV.

This clonotype was found many times. This sequence joins TRBV12-3 or TRBV12-4 and TRBJ2-1; 9 bases agree with TRBD1. The junction had 13 bases not matched to a gene; V was cut back by 7 bases and J by 6 bases. This CDR3 has 16 amino acids. CDR3 loop: CASIGGTGTPVNEQFF. The CDR3 DNA follows: TGTGCCAGCATAGGGGGGACAGGGACGCCCGTCAATGAGCAGTTCTTC.

This clonotype was found many times. The V and J genes are TRBV28 and TRBJ2-5; D perhaps matches TRBD2 (5 bases). This CDR3 comprises 14 residues. V dropped 3 bases and J dropped 7 bases, with 15 bases sitting between them. Germline CDR1 reads MDHEN; CDR2 reads SYDVKM. CDR3 coding DNA: TGTGCCAGCAGTTTCGGTGCCAAACGGGGGACCCAGTACTTC. Translation: CASSFGAKRGTQYF.

Here the CDR3 reads CASSSRDIVFEAFF. CDR3 in DNA: TGTGCCAGCAGTAGCCGGGACATAGTATTTGAAGCTTTCTTT. This chain joins TRBV12-3 or TRBV12-4 and TRBJ1-1, with a tentative D call TRBD1 (6 bases). CDR3 size: 14 residues. The V and J ends lost 5 bases and 7 bases respectively, with 17 bases between them.

This clonotype was counted a few times. The chain links TRBV7-6 to TRBJ2-1; D gene uncertain. CDR1 and CDR2 (germline): SGHVS, FNYEAQ. Trimming took 5 bases from V and 8 from J, leaving 16 bases between them. The CDR3 consists of 14 residues. In nucleotides, the CDR3 is TGTGCCAGCAGCGACGCAATAAGTCTCGATGAGCAGTTCTTC. It specifies CASSDAISLDEQFF.

The rearrangement uses TRBV20-1 and TRBJ2-7; no firm D call. This CDR3 is 11 amino acids long. With 3 bases removed from V and 2 bases from J, the gap between germline ends came to 5 bases. The germline V gene has CDR1 DFQATT and CDR2 SNEGSKA (reference sequence). The CDR3 sequence is CSARATYEQYF. As DNA, the CDR3 is TGCAGTGCTAGGGCGACCTACGAGCAGTACTTC.

This clonotype is a singleton in its sample. The rearrangement joins TRBV9 to TRBJ1-3, with 10 bases lining up with TRBD1. The CDR3 is 16 residues long. Germline V gene lookup returns CDR1 SGDLS and CDR2 YYNGEE. V trimming: 0 bases; J trimming: 2 bases; junction bases outside the gene matches: 2. The CDR3: CASSVGGTGAGNTIYF. In DNA form, the CDR3 reads TGTGCCAGCAGCGTAGGGGGGACAGGGGCTGGAAACACCATATATTTT. The variable domain in full, with the rest retrieved from reference TRBV9 and TRBJ1-3, is DSGVTQTPKHLITATGQRVTLRCSPRSGDLSVYWYQQSLDQGLQFLIQYYNGEERAKGNILERFSAQQFPDLHSELNLSSLELGDSALYFCASSVGGTGAGNTIYFGEGSWLTVV.

The chain combines TRBV20-1 with TRBJ2-3; 9 bases are a match to TRBD2. CDR3 size: 13 residues. J was trimmed by 2 bases and V by 5 bases; bases with no gene match: 2. Germline V CDR1 and CDR2: DFQATT, SNEGSKA (reference sequence). DNA for the CDR3: TGCAGTGCTTTAGCGGGAGACACAGATACGCAGTATTTT. This sequence encodes CSALAGDTDTQYF.

This clonotype was counted ten times or more. This rearrangement joins TRBV7-9 to TRBJ1-2, with D perhaps TRBD1 (5 bases). The CDR3 sequence is 14 residues long. V was pared by 8 bases and J by 2 bases, with 15 bases between. Per germline, CDR1 SEHNR and CDR2 FQNEAQ (reference sequence). The CDR3 reads CASDLPGRNYGYTF. The CDR3 DNA reads as TGTGCCAGCGACCTACCAGGGCGGAACTATGGCTACACCTTC.

This clonotype was observed many times. The chain uses TRBV7-2 and TRBJ1-2, with a weak D call TRBD1 (6 bases). The ends were cut back, 8 bases at V and 2 bases at J, with 9 bases in the middle. The CDR3 has 12 residues. Germline V gene data show CDR1 as SGHTA and CDR2 as FQGNSA. The CDR3 region has the DNA TGTGCCAGCCGGGACACGAACTATGGCTACACCTTC. It specifies CASRDTNYGYTF.